The 18 T cell receptor beta chains reported below all come from one sample, sequenced in a study of T cells in tumors after PD-1 blockade. TCRdb's copy holds only in-frame clones and misses some; the assay was immunoSEQ multiplex PCR. The sample carries some 25,000 clones, about 84% recorded once. The material was PBMCs, obtained after anti-PD-1 treatment. All receptors come from a human donor with basal cell carcinoma.

This chain links TRBV5-1 with TRBJ1-4, with no clear D. The CDR3 loop spans 15 amino acids. The V gene's germline CDR1 is SGHRS and CDR2 YFSETQ. Trimming removed 4 bases from V and 1 base from J, with 11 bases in between. The CDR3 nucleotides are TGCGCCAGCAGCCCGCAGGCCGGAACTAATGAAAAACTGTTTTTT. Encoded protein: CASSPQAGTNEKLFF.

This clone was observed once. V usage is TRBV12-5 and J usage is TRBJ1-3; tentatively, D is TRBD1 (5 bases). The V and J ends lost 7 bases and 3 bases respectively, with 13 bases between them. Per the germline V gene, CDR1 is LGHNT and CDR2 is FRNRAP. This CDR3 is built from 14 residues. The CDR3 loop reads CASVGADRGNTIYF. CDR3 nucleotide sequence: TGTGCTAGTGTTGGGGCGGATCGTGGAAACACCATATATTTT.

V is TRBV5-5 and J is TRBJ2-2; D is uncertain. Germline CDR1 reads SGHKS; CDR2 reads YYEKEE (reference sequence). Trimming shortened V by 6 bases and J by 6 bases, and 18 bases separated the two germline ends. CDR3 length equals 15 residues. This CDR3 reads CASNWDALSAGELFF. CDR3 nucleotides: TGTGCCAGCAATTGGGATGCGCTCTCAGCCGGGGAGCTGTTTTTT. The full variable domain, in which reference TRBV5-5 and TRBJ2-2 provide the parts outside the CDR3, is DAGVTQSPTHLIKTRGQQVTLRCSPISGHKSVSWYQQVLGQGPQFIFQYYEKEERGRGNFPDRFSARQFPNYSSELNVNALLLGDSALYLCASNWDALSAGELFFGEGSRLTVL.

This chain links TRBV7-9 with TRBJ1-1; D gene unclear. With 1 base removed from V and 4 bases from J, the gap between germline ends came to 13 bases. Germline V gene sequence: CDR1 SEHNR, CDR2 FQNEAQ (reference sequence). The CDR3 loop spans 15 amino acids. CDR3: CASSLDGGRPTEAFF. CDR3 nucleotide sequence: TGTGCCAGCAGCTTAGATGGAGGGAGGCCCACTGAAGCTTTCTTT.

The chain recombines TRBV5-6 with TRBJ2-3; possible D gene TRBD2, 6 bases. This CDR3 spans 16 amino acids. Trimming cost V 4 bases and J 4 bases, with 19 bases left between them. Looked up from germline, CDR1 is SGHDT and CDR2 is YYEEEE. This CDR3 reads CASSPGTGGRADTQYF. CDR3 nucleotides: TGTGCCAGCAGCCCCGGGACCGGGGGTAGGGCAGATACGCAGTATTTT.

The rearrangement uses TRBV18 and TRBJ2-7; D unresolved. This CDR3 comprises 14 residues. V dropped 0 bases and J dropped 6 bases, with 12 bases sitting between them. Germline V gene data show CDR1 as KGHSH and CDR2 as LQKENI. In nucleotides, the CDR3 is TGTGCCAGCTCACCACCGTACCAGCCCCTCGAGCAGTACTTC. It encodes CASSPPYQPLEQYF.

This chain joins TRBV3-1 (or the pseudogene TRBV3-2) and TRBJ2-1; weak D call: TRBD1 (6 bases). Germline V gene lookup returns CDR1 LGHDT and CDR2 YNNKEL (reference sequence). V lost 4 bases and J 2 bases, leaving 9 bases between the germline ends. The CDR3 covers 14 residues. The CDR3 sequence is CASSRYRAYNEQFF. The CDR3, as DNA: TGTGCCAGCAGCCGTTACAGGGCCTACAATGAGCAGTTCTTC.

V usage is TRBV2 and J usage is TRBJ2-1; D is ambiguous. Germline lookup yields CDR1 SNHLY and CDR2 FYNNEI. V lost 1 base and J 4 bases, leaving 8 bases between the germline ends. The CDR3 runs 14 residues. In DNA form, the CDR3 reads TGTGCCAGCAGTGAAGGGGTCCAGTACAATGAGCAGTTCTTC. It specifies CASSEGVQYNEQFF.

This rearrangement joins TRBV5-5 to TRBJ2-7; TRBD1 might be the D (6 bases). CDR1 SGHKS and CDR2 YYEKEE come from the germline V gene (reference sequence). Trimming cost V 4 bases and J 2 bases, with 13 bases left between them. The CDR3 spans 14 residues. CDR3 bases: TGTGCCAGCAGCCATCAGGGGTCTCCCTACGAGCAGTACTTC. Translated, it gives CASSHQGSPYEQYF.

This chain uses TRBV2 with TRBJ1-2, with D possibly being TRBD1 (5 bases). V was pared by 5 bases and J by 3 bases, with 10 bases between. The CDR3 has 13 amino acids. Germline CDR1 is SNHLY and CDR2 is FYNNEI. The CDR3 sequence: CASSPGQYYGYTF. CDR3 DNA sequence: TGTGCCAGCAGTCCAGGGCAATACTATGGCTACACCTTC.

This chain links TRBV7-9 with TRBJ1-5, with D unresolved. Germline loops: CDR1 SEHNR, CDR2 FQNEAQ (reference sequence). Between the trimmed V and J ends, which lost 5 bases and 3 bases, there was a span of 8 bases. This CDR3 contains 13 residues. In DNA, the CDR3 is TGTGCCAGCAGCCTAAATTTCAATCAGCCCCAGCATTTT. Encoded protein: CASSLNFNQPQHF.

V is TRBV11-1 and J is TRBJ1-6, with a possible D match to TRBD1 (6 bases). The CDR3 spans 14 residues. V was clipped by 1 base and J by 7 bases, with 8 bases between them. CDR1 is SGHAT, CDR2 FQDESV, per germline (reference sequence). The CDR3 spells CASSLGQANSPLHF. Here the CDR3 DNA reads TGTGCCAGCAGCTTAGGACAGGCCAATTCACCCCTCCACTTT.

This chain uses TRBV7-6 with TRBJ2-6; D unclear. This CDR3 spans 15 amino acids. V lost 3 bases, J lost 1 base, and 7 bases lay in between. Germline lookup yields CDR1 SGHVS and CDR2 FNYEAQ. The CDR3 DNA reads TGTGCCAGCAGCTTTAGGCAATCTGGGGCCAACGTCCTGACTTTC. Translating gives CASSFRQSGANVLTF.

This clone was observed a handful of times. The chain joins TRBV12-3 or TRBV12-4 to TRBJ2-2, with TRBD2 matching over 7 bases. V was pared by 3 bases and J by 6 bases, with 1 base of the junction left unmatched. The CDR3 covers 13 residues. The CDR3, as DNA: TGTGCCAGCAGTTTGGCGGGGGCCGGGGAGCTGTTTTTT. It translates to CASSLAGAGELFF.

The chain employs TRBV5-1 and TRBJ2-1, with 15 bases that match TRBD2. This CDR3 has 20 residues. J lost 0 bases, V lost 4 bases, and 11 bases had no gene match. From germline, CDR1 is SGHRS and CDR2 YFSETQ. CDR3 coding DNA: TGCGCCAGCAGCACGGGACTAGCGGGGGGCAAGCCGAGCTCCTACAATGAGCAGTTCTTC. Amino acids: CASSTGLAGGKPSSYNEQFF.

The chain has TRBV6-4 and TRBJ1-2; 8 bases line up with TRBD1. The CDR3 loop spans 16 amino acids. Germline CDR1 MRHNA, CDR2 SNTAGT. V was pared by 0 bases and J by 3 bases, with 6 bases of the junction left unmatched. CDR3 region: CASSDSNSGGHYGYTF. As DNA, the CDR3 is TGTGCCAGCAGTGACTCGAATTCAGGGGGCCACTATGGCTACACCTTC.

This chain connects TRBV19 to TRBJ1-2; D gene ambiguous. Trimming pared 9 bases from V and 0 bases from J, leaving 17 bases between. Germline-derived CDR1 and CDR2 are LNHDA and SQIVND (reference sequence). The CDR3 loop spans 15 amino acids. The CDR3 nucleotides read TGTGCCAGCAGCAAGCCAGGTCTAGCTAACTATGGCTACACCTTC. This sequence encodes CASSKPGLANYGYTF.

The rearrangement uses TRBV19 and TRBJ2-3; D might be TRBD2 (6 bases). The CDR3 runs 13 residues. Germline assignment: CDR1 LNHDA and CDR2 SQIVND (reference sequence). Trimming removed 10 bases from V and 3 bases from J, with 14 bases in between. CDR3 nucleotides: TGTGCCACCAACCCTGGGGGGACAGATACGCAGTATTTT. It yields the protein CATNPGGTDTQYF.